The 10 T cell receptor beta chains below come from one sample, sequenced in a study of cytomegalovirus exposure and HLA in healthy donors. PCR amplification relied on 60 Vbeta primers (plus 13 Jbeta primers). Only in-frame clones appear in the TCRdb table, and some are missing; sequencing was by immunoSEQ multiplex PCR. The sample carries 170,000 or so clones, approximately 84% recorded once. The sample was PBMCs. The receptors originated from a woman aged 50 to 60 in good health and CMV-seropositive.

With regard to this clone: Other DNA sequences within the sample encode an identical CDR3. The J gene is TRBJ1-1, the V gene TRBV7-2, with TRBD1 matching 7 bases. Germline CDR1 and CDR2: SGHTA and FQGNSA. J was trimmed by 5 bases and V by 1 base; bases with no gene match: 4. This CDR3 is 14 amino acids long. Here the CDR3 DNA reads TGTGCCAGCAGCTTAGGACAGGGACGGACTGAAGCTTTCTTT. This gives the protein CASSLGQGRTEAFF.

The sample holds one count of this clone. The chain employs TRBV10-1 and TRBJ1-2, with TRBD1 identical over 11 bases. Looked up from germline, CDR1 is WNHNN and CDR2 is SYGVQD (reference sequence). The CDR3 is 13 residues long. V lost 6 bases to trimming and J lost 8 bases; unmatched junction nucleotides: 5. This CDR3 reads CASSRDRGYGYTF. For the CDR3, the DNA is TGCGCCAGCAGCCGGGACAGGGGGTACGGCTACACCTTC.

The gene calls are TRBV4-1 and TRBJ2-1; D gene unclear. Trimming took off 4 bases at V and 5 bases at J, with 12 bases between the two ends. Germline V gives CDR1 MGHRA, CDR2 YSYEKL. The length of the CDR3 is 14 residues. The CDR3 DNA sequence: TGCGCCAGCAGCCTATACCCGGTTAACAATGAGCAGTTCTTC. Translated: CASSLYPVNNEQFF.

This clone was seen a handful of times. The CDR3 loop is CASSQDGAGGPYNEQFF. The CDR3 DNA sequence: TGCGCCAGCAGCCAAGATGGAGCGGGAGGCCCCTACAATGAGCAGTTCTTC. The gene calls are TRBV4-3 and TRBJ2-1; TRBD2 aligns across 9 bases. CDR3 length: 17 residues. V lost 0 bases and J lost 2; bases outside the gene matches: 5. Germline values: CDR1 LGHNA, CDR2 YSLEER.

This chain connects TRBV23-1 to TRBJ1-2, with 9 bases matching TRBD1. TRBV23-1 is sorted into the ORF group, with uncertain function. The trim removed 4 bases at V and 5 bases at J, leaving 17 bases unmatched. The CDR3 totals 18 residues. CDR3 residues: CASSRSRLQGAGGYGYTF. CDR3 bases: TGCGCCAGCAGTCGGTCTCGCTTACAGGGGGCGGGGGGATATGGCTACACCTTC.

The chain couples TRBV7-2 to TRBJ2-1; D gene ambiguous. This CDR3 has 14 amino acids. V was cut by 4 bases and J by 8 bases, with 15 bases left in between. Germline V lookup: CDR1 SGHTA, CDR2 FQGNSA. CDR3 DNA sequence: TGTGCCAGCAGCTCTGACATATCCGTCGATGAGCAGTTCTTC. Its protein product is CASSSDISVDEQFF.

For the CDR3, the DNA is TGTGCCTGGAGCAGATTGTCTAGCGGGAACTACGAGCAGTACTTC. This encodes CAWSRLSSGNYEQYF. The chain uses TRBV30 and TRBJ2-7; 9 nucleotides match TRBD2. Unmatched junction bases numbered 9, after V lost 3 bases and J lost 3 bases. This CDR3 has 15 amino acids. The V gene's germline CDR1 is GTSNPN and CDR2 SVGIG (reference sequence).

This clone occurred a few times. This chain joins TRBV7-8 and TRBJ1-1; D might be TRBD1 (5 bases). The CDR3 contains 15 residues. V was cut by 1 base and J by 0 bases, with 9 bases left in between. Germline CDR1 SGHVS, CDR2 FQNEAQ. This CDR3 is CASSLEGTLNTEAFF. CDR3 coding DNA: TGTGCCAGCAGCTTAGAGGGGACTTTGAACACTGAAGCTTTCTTT.

This clone was counted a few times. CDR3 coding DNA: TGTGCCAGCAGTGACCGAGGACTAGCGGGAGGCCCCGGGGAGCTGTTTTTT. Its protein product is CASSDRGLAGGPGELFF. The J gene is TRBJ2-2, the V gene TRBV6-4, with 14 positions matching TRBD2. Germline assignment: CDR1 MRHNA and CDR2 SNTAGT. V lost 2 bases and J lost 6; bases outside the gene matches: 5. The CDR3 extends over 17 amino acids.

The rearrangement links TRBV10-3 to TRBJ2-2; weak D call: TRBD1 (6 bases). CDR1 is ENHRY, CDR2 SYGVKD, per germline. This CDR3 is built from 15 residues. The V and J ends lost 0 bases and 6 bases respectively, with 11 bases between them. The DNA for the CDR3 is TGTGCCATCAGTGAGTCTGGACAGCCCGCCGGGGAGCTGTTTTTT. It codes for CAISESGQPAGELFF.